A single sample gave rise to the 31 T cell receptor beta chains below, sequenced in a study of vaccination effects on CD4 cells after COVID-19. Antigen-specific CD4+ T cell clonotypes were called by their expansion after viral peptide-pool culture in ViraFEST. With about 9 days of culture completed, CD4+ T cells were isolated. This person caught SARS-CoV-2 sometime from March to December 2020, and PCR testing confirmed the infection. No antigen is known for these receptors. Sequencing used immunoSEQ multiplex PCR; TCRdb keeps in-frame clones, though not all of them. The sample lists 17,000 or so clones, roughly four fifths occurring once. The sequencing used CD4+ T cells from PBMCs cultured with SARS-CoV-2 spike peptides, collected before COVID-19 vaccination. The receptors here all came from a human donor who had a prior SARS-CoV-2 infection.

This clone was seen only once. The chain uses TRBV24-1 and TRBJ2-1; D might be TRBD1 (5 bases). V gave up 6 bases and J gave up 12 bases, with 11 bases separating them. The CDR3 loop spans 11 amino acids. CDR1 KGHDR and CDR2 SFDVKD come from the germline V gene. CDR3 loop: CATSSRGGQFF. The CDR3 DNA follows: TGTGCCACCAGTAGTAGGGGCGGGCAGTTCTTC.

The chain combines TRBV5-6 with TRBJ2-1; perhaps TRBD2 as D (6 bases). From germline, CDR1 is SGHDT and CDR2 YYEEEE. Deletions cut 2 bases from V and 0 bases from J, with 12 bases between. The CDR3 extends over 16 amino acids. The CDR3 DNA follows: TGTGCCAGCAGCTTACCTAGCGCCTACTCCTACAATGAGCAGTTCTTC. Translation: CASSLPSAYSYNEQFF.

V and J are TRBV6-1 and TRBJ2-7; D is unresolved. CDR3 size: 11 residues. V was trimmed by 3 bases and J by 0 bases, leaving 0 bases between them. From germline, CDR1 is MNHNS and CDR2 SASEGT. CDR3 region: CASSDSYEQYF. The CDR3 DNA follows: TGTGCCAGCAGTGACTCCTACGAGCAGTACTTC.

The chain has TRBV5-1 and TRBJ1-1; 8 positions match TRBD1. This CDR3 region has 16 residues. V shed 5 bases and J 5 bases; nucleotides not matched to a gene: 14. CDR1 and CDR2 from the germline V gene are SGHRS and YFSETQ. In nucleotides, the CDR3 is TGCGCCAGCAGTAAAGACCATCCGGACAGGGTGACTGAAGCTTTCTTT. This translates into CASSKDHPDRVTEAFF.

CDR3 amino acids: CASSFGGPNTGELFF. DNA for the CDR3: TGTGCCAGCAGCTTTGGGGGACCCAACACCGGGGAGCTGTTTTTT. The chain carries TRBV7-3 and TRBJ2-2; D may match TRBD1 or TRBD2 (5 bases each). Trimming removed 3 bases from V and 2 bases from J, with 10 bases in between. The CDR3 extends over 15 amino acids. Germline CDR1 and CDR2: SGHTA and FQGTGA.

V and J are TRBV9 and TRBJ2-2; maybe TRBD2 (6 bases). Germline lookup yields CDR1 SGDLS and CDR2 YYNGEE. The length of the CDR3 is 16 residues. V gave up 3 bases and J gave up 3 bases, with 15 bases separating them. CDR3 in amino acids: CASSARDGGYTGELFF. The DNA for the CDR3 is TGTGCCAGCAGCGCACGGGACGGAGGGTACACCGGGGAGCTGTTTTTT.

The chain uses TRBV7-8 and TRBJ2-1; D gene unclear. V was cut by 2 bases and J by 1 base, with 6 bases left in between. The germline gives CDR1 SGHVS, CDR2 FQNEAQ. CDR3 length equals 14 residues. The CDR3 sequence: CASSLRDSYNEQFF. The CDR3 nucleotides read TGTGCCAGCAGCTTAAGGGATTCCTACAATGAGCAGTTCTTC.

CDR3 bases: TGTGCCAGCAGTTTATCCTCGATGGGAGCGGGTAACACAGATACGCAGTATTTT. It encodes CASSLSSMGAGNTDTQYF. The rearrangement joins TRBV5-5 to TRBJ2-3; possibly TRBD2 for D (6 bases). The CDR3 has 18 residues. Trimming removed 5 bases from V and 2 bases from J, with 24 bases in between. Germline V CDR1 and CDR2: SGHKS, YYEKEE (reference sequence).

In its sample, this clone was seen a few times. The chain combines TRBV19 with TRBJ2-7, with 10 bases identical to TRBD1. J was trimmed by 5 bases and V by 6 bases; bases with no gene match: 10. CDR1 and CDR2 from the germline V gene are LNHDA and SQIVND (reference sequence). The CDR3 spans 15 residues. The CDR3 sequence: CASSTLGQGNHEQYF. The DNA of the CDR3 is TGTGCCAGTAGCACCTTGGGACAGGGGAACCACGAGCAGTACTTC.

The chain carries TRBV2 and TRBJ2-1; 9 bases align to TRBD1. Per the germline V gene, CDR1 is SNHLY and CDR2 is FYNNEI. Trimming cost V 4 bases and J 9 bases; bases outside gene matches: 10. The CDR3 has 15 residues. The CDR3 DNA sequence: TGTGCCAGCAGTGGGGACAGGGTTAGTGGTAGTGAGCAGTTCTTC. It encodes CASSGDRVSGSEQFF.

The V and J genes are TRBV6-2 or TRBV6-3 and TRBJ2-7, with 11 nucleotides matching TRBD1. The CDR3 has 15 amino acids. With V trimmed by 4 bases and J by 5 bases, 7 bases remained unmatched. The germline gives CDR1 MNHEY, CDR2 SVGEGT. CDR3 protein: CASSSAGTGGNEQYF. CDR3 sequence (DNA): TGTGCCAGCAGTTCCGCCGGGACAGGGGGGAACGAGCAGTACTTC.

J is TRBJ1-1 and V is TRBV20-1, with no clear D. The CDR3 runs 11 residues. Trimming removed 3 bases from V and 8 bases from J, with 10 bases in between. Germline V CDR1 and CDR2: DFQATT, SNEGSKA (reference sequence). The CDR3 sequence: CSASPGEEAFF. The CDR3 DNA follows: TGCAGTGCTAGCCCGGGAGAAGAAGCTTTCTTT.

V and J are TRBV25-1 and TRBJ2-3, with no clear D. V shed 6 bases and J shed 0 bases, with 16 bases lying between them. The CDR3 totals 16 residues. Germline V gene sequence: CDR1 MGHDK, CDR2 SYGVNS. Here the CDR3 reads CASSEVRVTSTDTQYF. DNA for the CDR3: TGTGCCAGCAGCGAAGTACGGGTAACTAGCACAGATACGCAGTATTTT.

The rearrangement joins TRBV15 to TRBJ2-7, with TRBD2 identical over 8 bases. Germline values: CDR1 LNHNV, CDR2 YYDKDF (reference sequence). Germline trimming cut 2 bases from V and 5 bases from J; bases unmatched to any gene: 5. The CDR3 runs to 14 residues. CDR3 sequence reads: CATSRKRESHEQYF. For the CDR3, the DNA is TGTGCCACCAGCAGAAAGCGGGAGTCGCACGAGCAGTACTTC.

This rearrangement joins TRBV18 to TRBJ2-5; 7 bases are shared with TRBD1. The V and J ends lost 6 bases and 5 bases, in that order; junction bases with no gene match: 6. There are 13 residues in the CDR3. Germline V CDR1 and CDR2: KGHSH, LQKENI. CDR3 loop: CASSRDRVETQYF. The CDR3 nucleotides read TGTGCCAGCTCCCGCGACAGGGTTGAGACCCAGTACTTC.

V gene TRBV7-6 combines with J gene TRBJ2-7; 13 bases align to TRBD2. From germline, CDR1 is SGHVS and CDR2 FNYEAQ. The CDR3 is made up of 19 amino acids. Losses at the gene ends were 0 bases for V and 0 bases for J; bases not matched to a gene: 8. The DNA of the CDR3 is TGTGCCAGCAGCTTAGCTTACGGGACTAGCGGGGCGAGCTCCTACGAGCAGTACTTC. The encoded protein is CASSLAYGTSGASSYEQYF.

This chain connects TRBV5-4 to TRBJ1-3, with 7 bases fitting TRBD1. The germline V gene encodes CDR1 SGHNT and CDR2 YYREEE (reference sequence). This CDR3 has 16 amino acids. Trimming removed 2 bases from V and 2 bases from J; junction bases left unmatched: 7. CDR3 in amino acids: CASSLGQAVAGNTIYF. The CDR3 nucleotides are TGTGCCAGCAGCTTAGGACAGGCGGTTGCTGGAAACACCATATATTTT.

This chain links TRBV14 with TRBJ2-7; D is unclear. The CDR3 runs to 15 residues. The germline V and J ends were trimmed by 4 bases and 2 bases, with 15 bases remaining between them. Germline-derived CDR1 and CDR2 are SGHDN and FVKESK. For the CDR3, the DNA is TGTGCCAGCAGCCCAATTCTGACACGGACCTACGAGCAGTACTTC. It translates to CASSPILTRTYEQYF.

The chain employs TRBV5-1 and TRBJ2-2; D gene ambiguous. This CDR3 region has 15 residues. Looked up from germline, CDR1 is SGHRS and CDR2 is YFSETQ. V was pared by 0 bases and J by 5 bases, with 11 bases between. This CDR3 reads CASSLVGPSTGELFF. The CDR3 bases are TGCGCCAGCAGCTTGGTAGGGCCCTCTACCGGGGAGCTGTTTTTT. The full variable domain, its missing parts supplied by reference TRBV5-1 and TRBJ2-2, is KAGVTQTPRYLIKTRGQQVTLSCSPISGHRSVSWYQQTPGQGLQFLFEYFSETQRNKGNFPGRFSGRQFSNSRSEMNVSTLELGDSALYLCASSLVGPSTGELFFGEGSRLTVL.

This clone appeared a few times. The chain combines TRBV5-1 with TRBJ2-1; no clear D gene. Germline assignment: CDR1 SGHRS and CDR2 YFSETQ. The CDR3 runs to 11 residues. V was pared by 5 bases and J by 7 bases, with 7 bases between. The CDR3 reads CASSGSNEQFF. The CDR3, as DNA: TGCGCCAGCAGTGGCAGTAATGAGCAGTTCTTC.

V gene TRBV11-2 combines with J gene TRBJ1-4, with 7 bases aligning to TRBD1. The germline V gene encodes CDR1 SGHAT and CDR2 FQNNGV. The length of the CDR3 is 15 residues. V was clipped by 6 bases and J by 3 bases; unmatched bases: 7. CDR3 DNA sequence: TGTGCCAGCAGGCCAAGGGGGCGGGCTAATGAAAAACTGTTTTTT. Its translation: CASRPRGRANEKLFF.

J is TRBJ2-5 and V is TRBV19; 7 positions match TRBD2. CDR1 LNHDA and CDR2 SQIVND come from the germline V gene (reference sequence). V shed 7 bases, J shed 1 base, and the junction held 9 bases outside the gene matches. CDR3 length: 15 amino acids. CDR3 region: CASTDQRGSQETQYF. For the CDR3, the DNA is TGTGCCAGTACCGATCAGCGGGGATCCCAAGAGACCCAGTACTTC.

The V call is TRBV6-2 or TRBV6-3, the J call TRBJ2-3; TRBD2 is a possible D gene (6 bases). The germline V gene has CDR1 MNHEY and CDR2 SVGEGT. The CDR3 runs 14 residues. The V end lost 5 bases, the J end lost 6 bases, and 15 bases lay between the germline ends. CDR3 loop: CASSPSTRFDTQYF. The CDR3 DNA follows: TGTGCCAGCAGTCCGTCGACTAGGTTTGATACGCAGTATTTT.

Concerning this clone: The junction does not match germline at one end; this may be a read error. The chain couples TRBV7-2 to TRBJ1-2; D unresolved. Per germline, CDR1 SGHTA and CDR2 FQGNSA. This CDR3 is built from 10 residues. The CDR3 here is CASSTGVLVF. In DNA form, the CDR3 reads TGTGCCAGCAGCACCGGAGTCCTAGTCTTC.

The rearrangement links TRBV7-9 to TRBJ2-5, with a possible D match to TRBD2 (5 bases). The V gene's germline CDR1 is SEHNR and CDR2 FQNEAQ (reference sequence). Deletions cut 2 bases from V and 7 bases from J, with 14 bases between. This CDR3 has 14 residues. The CDR3, as DNA: TGTGCCAGCAGCTTACCGTTAGAGGGCGGGACCCAGTACTTC. It codes for CASSLPLEGGTQYF.

CDR3 sequence reads: CASSLVEGISNTIYF. The CDR3 bases are TGTGCCAGCAGCTTAGTGGAAGGGATATCGAACACCATATATTTT. The chain recombines TRBV7-9 with TRBJ1-3; D unresolved. Trimming removed 1 base at V and 7 bases at J, with 14 bases between. CDR3 length: 15 residues. Germline CDR1 and CDR2: SEHNR and FQNEAQ (reference sequence).

V usage is TRBV4-3 and J usage is TRBJ2-3, with TRBD2 matching 8 bases. The ends lost 1 base at V and 0 bases at J; junction bases unmatched: 12. This CDR3 contains 19 residues. Per the germline V gene, CDR1 is LGHNA and CDR2 is YSLEER. CDR3 nucleotides: TGCGCCAGCAGCCAAGGATCTGGCGGGAGGATAACTAGCACAGATACGCAGTATTTT. This sequence encodes CASSQGSGGRITSTDTQYF.

The rearrangement uses TRBV5-1 and TRBJ1-2, with TRBD1 matching 7 bases. The germline CDR1 and CDR2 sequences are SGHRS and YFSETQ. V lost 4 bases and J lost 3; bases outside the gene matches: 12. This CDR3 is built from 16 residues. CDR3 in DNA: TGCGCCAGCAGCCCGGACACGACAGGGCGGGACTATGGCTACACCTTC. Translation: CASSPDTTGRDYGYTF.

The chain uses TRBV9 and TRBJ2-7, with D unclear. The germline V gene encodes CDR1 SGDLS and CDR2 YYNGEE. This CDR3 comprises 17 residues. V lost 4 bases to trimming and J lost 0 bases, with 20 bases between them. DNA for the CDR3: TGTGCCAGCAGCCCGGGCCCACATCTCTTAAGCTCCTACGAGCAGTACTTC. Protein sequence: CASSPGPHLLSSYEQYF.

The chain recombines TRBV6-1 with TRBJ2-7; weak D call: TRBD2 (7 bases). The CDR3 contains 15 residues. V dropped 2 bases and J dropped 3 bases, with 14 bases sitting between them. Germline CDR1 reads MNHNS; CDR2 reads SASEGT. CDR3 protein: CASSERGARNYEQYF. CDR3 bases: TGTGCCAGCAGTGAACGGGGGGCTAGAAACTACGAGCAGTACTTC.

V usage is TRBV7-8 and J usage is TRBJ2-3; 8 nucleotides match TRBD2. Trimming removed 6 bases from V and 5 bases from J; junction bases left unmatched: 7. This CDR3 spans 14 amino acids. Germline V lookup: CDR1 SGHVS, CDR2 FQNEAQ. CDR3 amino acids: CASSSGGEGDTQYF. The CDR3 DNA sequence: TGTGCCAGCAGTTCCGGGGGGGAGGGAGATACGCAGTATTTT.